A single sample gave rise to the 29 T cell receptor beta chains below, sequenced in a study of cytomegalovirus exposure and HLA in healthy donors (dated by TCRdb to 2016 to 2017). Library preparation used the immunoSEQ multiplex PCR assay. A mixture of 60 forward primers for TCR Vbeta segments and 13 reverse primers for TCR Jbeta segments was used in the multiplex PCR. TCRdb took over this immuneACCESS table, retaining in-frame rearrangements with V and J assigned. Such tables are incomplete; in checked studies, under half of the missing clones stem from an unresolved V gene, and the remainder is unexplained. In this sample the table shows about 120,000 clones, over 60% of which occur a single time. The ten biggest clones cover 1.5% of the sample. The material sequenced was PBMCs. The source is a man aged 18-30 years in good health and CMV-seronegative.

This clone was counted only a few times. The chain uses TRBV29-1 and TRBJ2-5, with 9 nucleotides matching TRBD2. This CDR3 contains 18 residues. Germline V gene lookup returns CDR1 SQVTM and CDR2 ANQGSEA. The V and J ends lost 5 bases and 4 bases, in that order; junction bases with no gene match: 20. The CDR3 protein is CSVNKRRWRTSEGETQYF. The CDR3 DNA follows: TGCAGCGTTAACAAACGGAGGTGGAGGACTAGCGAGGGAGAGACCCAGTACTTC.

In regard to this clone: Other DNA sequences within the sample encode an identical CDR3. The chain carries TRBV7-2 and TRBJ1-2; no definite D call. CDR3 size: 14 residues. Germline V lookup: CDR1 SGHTA, CDR2 FQGNSA. V was clipped by 5 bases and J by 2 bases, with 12 bases between them. This CDR3 reads CASSPRQINYGYTF. The CDR3 DNA follows: TGTGCCAGCAGCCCCCGACAAATCAACTATGGCTACACCTTC. Full variable domain (rest looked up from reference TRBV7-2 and TRBJ1-2): GAGVSQSPSNKVTEKGKDVELRCDPISGHTALYWYRQSLGQGLEFLIYFQGNSAPDKSGLPSDRFSAERTGGSVSTLTIQRTQQEDSAVYLCASSPRQINYGYTFGSGTRLTVV.

The J gene is TRBJ2-7, the V gene TRBV28; TRBD1 matches at 7 bases. V was clipped by 6 bases and J by 0 bases; unmatched bases: 8. The CDR3 sequence is 15 residues long. CDR1 MDHEN and CDR2 SYDVKM come from the germline V gene. The CDR3 sequence: CASSVPGQHSYEQYF. CDR3 in DNA: TGTGCCAGCAGCGTCCCGGGACAGCACTCCTACGAGCAGTACTTC.

The gene calls are TRBV15 and TRBJ1-1; no reliable D call. This CDR3 is 15 amino acids long. Germline V gives CDR1 LNHNV, CDR2 YYDKDF (reference sequence). Trimming took 5 bases from V and 1 from J, leaving 14 bases between them. The CDR3 loop is CATSPQDRGNTEAFF. The CDR3, as DNA: TGTGCCACCAGCCCCCAAGATCGAGGGAACACTGAAGCTTTCTTT.

In its sample, this clone was seen once. The chain links TRBV6-6 to TRBJ1-6; D perhaps matches TRBD1 (6 bases). V was pared by 5 bases and J by 10 bases, with 9 bases between. Looked up from germline, CDR1 is MNHNY and CDR2 is SVGAGI (reference sequence). The CDR3 covers 12 residues. CDR3 sequence (DNA): TGTGCCAGCAGTGAGGGGGACTCACCCCTCCACTTT. Amino acids: CASSEGDSPLHF.

This chain connects TRBV7-9 to TRBJ2-2; 10 bases line up with TRBD1. The CDR3 runs 18 residues. The germline V gene encodes CDR1 SEHNR and CDR2 FQNEAQ (reference sequence). The V and J ends lost 0 bases and 4 bases, in that order; junction bases with no gene match: 8. The CDR3 DNA is TGTGCCAGCAGCTTAGCGGTGGGACAGGGGACCCGCACCGGGGAGCTGTTTTTT. It is translated as CASSLAVGQGTRTGELFF.

This clone was counted only a few times. The chain recombines TRBV10-3 with TRBJ1-2; the D gene is possibly TRBD1 (5 bases). Trimming took off 7 bases at V and 6 bases at J, with 12 bases between the two ends. The germline gives CDR1 ENHRY, CDR2 SYGVKD. CDR3 length: 12 residues. CDR3 amino acids: CAITSTAHGYTF. CDR3 in DNA: TGTGCCATCACCTCGACAGCCCATGGCTACACCTTC.

J is TRBJ2-6 and V is TRBV29-1; D call uncertain. The CDR3 sequence is 16 residues long. Trimming removed 4 bases at V and 2 bases at J, with 15 bases between. CDR1 SQVTM and CDR2 ANQGSEA come from the germline V gene. CDR3 sequence: CSVVNRMSTGANVLTF. Here the CDR3 DNA reads TGCAGCGTTGTTAACAGAATGAGTACTGGGGCCAACGTCCTGACTTTC. The full variable domain, with the rest looked up from reference TRBV29-1 and TRBJ2-6, is SAVISQKPSRDICQRGTSLTIQCQVDSQVTMMFWYRQQPGQSLTLIATANQGSEATYESGFVIDKFPISRPNLTFSTLTVSNMSPEDSSIYLCSVVNRMSTGANVLTFGAGSRLTVL.

The genes are TRBV28 and TRBJ1-1, with a possible D match to TRBD1 (6 bases). Trimming shortened V by 3 bases and J by 6 bases, and 20 bases separated the two germline ends. Germline V gene data show CDR1 as MDHEN and CDR2 as SYDVKM. This CDR3 has 16 amino acids. The CDR3: CASSFTRSGGVSEAFF. DNA of the CDR3: TGTGCCAGCAGTTTTACAAGGTCGGGGGGCGTCTCTGAAGCTTTCTTT.

V usage is TRBV7-8 and J usage is TRBJ1-3; D remains unclear. The germline gives CDR1 SGHVS, CDR2 FQNEAQ. This CDR3 spans 14 amino acids. The V and J ends lost 3 bases and 4 bases respectively, with 10 bases between them. CDR3 sequence reads: CASSLGDSGNTIYF. CDR3 bases: TGTGCCAGCAGCTTGGGAGACTCGGGAAACACCATATATTTT.

The chain joins TRBV7-8 to TRBJ1-1; D is unresolved. The CDR3 length is 15 residues. V lost 5 bases to trimming and J lost 2 bases, with 15 bases between them. Germline CDR1 and CDR2: SGHVS and FQNEAQ. The CDR3 region is CASSRVRVVNTEAFF. In nucleotides, the CDR3 is TGTGCCAGCAGCCGTGTGAGGGTAGTAAACACTGAAGCTTTCTTT.

This clone was seen a handful of times. This chain links TRBV19 with TRBJ2-1; 13 bases align to TRBD2. CDR1 is LNHDA, CDR2 SQIVND, per germline (reference sequence). This CDR3 has 19 amino acids. V lost 4 bases, J lost 0 bases, and 9 bases stayed unmatched. CDR3 loop: CASSTRTSGRSTSYNEQFF. The CDR3 DNA sequence: TGTGCCAGTAGTACCCGGACTAGCGGGAGATCCACCTCCTACAATGAGCAGTTCTTC. Based on the CDR3 plus reference TRBV19 and TRBJ2-1, the full variable domain is DGGITQSPKYLFRKEGQNVTLSCEQNLNHDAMYWYRQDPGQGLRLIYYSQIVNDFQKGDIAEGYSVSREKKESFPLTVTSAQKNPTAFYLCASSTRTSGRSTSYNEQFFGPGTRLTVL.

The chain carries TRBV9 and TRBJ2-2; 12 positions agree with TRBD2. The V segment lost 3 bases and the J segment 2 bases; nucleotides outside the gene matches: 5. Per germline, CDR1 SGDLS and CDR2 YYNGEE. The CDR3 has 17 residues. The CDR3 DNA reads TGTGCCAGCAGCGAGACTAGCGGGGGACGTAACACCGGGGAGCTGTTTTTT. This translates into CASSETSGGRNTGELFF.

The chain carries TRBV5-4 and TRBJ1-4; 12 bases line up with TRBD1. The CDR3 sequence is 13 residues long. CDR1 and CDR2 from the germline V gene are SGHNT and YYREEE (reference sequence). J lost 8 bases, V lost 7 bases, and 3 bases had no gene match. The DNA of the CDR3 is TGTGCCAGCGGGACAGGGGGCAGGGAAAAACTGTTTTTT. Its protein product is CASGTGGREKLFF.

The rearrangement links TRBV29-1 to TRBJ2-7, with a weak D call TRBD1 (6 bases). This CDR3 comprises 13 residues. The ends were cut back, 6 bases at V and 5 bases at J, with 17 bases in the middle. Germline CDR1 SQVTM, CDR2 ANQGSEA. This CDR3 reads CSVLGRGINEQYF. The CDR3 DNA reads TGCAGCGTGCTGGGCAGGGGTATCAACGAGCAGTACTTC.

This clone was detected only a few times. This chain links TRBV29-1 with TRBJ1-1; 9 bases are a match to TRBD1. In germline, CDR1 is SQVTM, CDR2 ANQGSEA. The CDR3 is 15 amino acids. With 4 bases clipped from V and 4 bases from J, the junction kept 10 bases outside the gene matches. The CDR3 loop is CSVVGDRATTTEAFF. CDR3 nucleotides: TGCAGCGTTGTCGGGGACAGGGCTACGACCACTGAAGCTTTCTTT.

This chain links TRBV6-5 with TRBJ2-5; tentatively, D is TRBD1 (6 bases). Germline CDR1 MNHEY, CDR2 SVGAGI. The CDR3 consists of 15 residues. V lost 1 base and J 2 bases, leaving 11 bases between the germline ends. DNA of the CDR3: TGTGCCAGCAGTTACTATGGGACAACTCAAGAGACCCAGTACTTC. Translated: CASSYYGTTQETQYF.

This chain connects TRBV19 to TRBJ2-2; D is possibly TRBD2 (6 bases). Trimming took off 1 base at V and 4 bases at J, with 13 bases between the two ends. CDR1 LNHDA and CDR2 SQIVND come from the germline V gene (reference sequence). This CDR3 has 16 residues. CDR3 region: CASSIVGGLSTGELFF. The CDR3 DNA reads as TGTGCCAGTAGTATAGTGGGGGGACTTTCCACCGGGGAGCTGTTTTTT.

The gene calls are TRBV18 and TRBJ2-1; D uncertain. Trimming shortened V by 3 bases and J by 9 bases, and 6 bases separated the two germline ends. The CDR3 is 11 residues long. Germline loops: CDR1 KGHSH, CDR2 LQKENI. CDR3 sequence (DNA): TGTGCCAGCTCACCTTCGGGTGAGCAGTTCTTC. Amino acids: CASSPSGEQFF.

The V gene is TRBV5-6, the J gene TRBJ2-4; 7 nucleotides agree with TRBD2. This CDR3 is 13 amino acids long. Germline V gene lookup returns CDR1 SGHDT and CDR2 YYEEEE. V lost 4 bases to trimming and J lost 6 bases; unmatched junction nucleotides: 4. The CDR3 sequence is CASSGRARNIQYF. The CDR3 bases are TGTGCCAGCAGCGGGAGGGCGAGAAACATTCAGTACTTC.

The chain couples TRBV9 to TRBJ2-7, with 11 positions matching TRBD2. The CDR3 has 17 residues. Trimming took 0 bases from V and 1 from J; bases not matched to a gene: 6. Per germline, CDR1 SGDLS and CDR2 YYNGEE. The CDR3 spells CASSVALAGAGSYEQYF. Here the CDR3 DNA reads TGTGCCAGCAGCGTAGCACTAGCGGGAGCGGGATCCTACGAGCAGTACTTC.

This chain uses TRBV7-8 with TRBJ1-2; possibly TRBD1 for D (5 bases). This CDR3 has 13 residues. V lost 5 bases and J 5 bases, leaving 12 bases between the germline ends. Per the germline V gene, CDR1 is SGHVS and CDR2 is FQNEAQ. CDR3 in amino acids: CASSAPGGYGYTF. The CDR3 DNA reads TGTGCCAGCAGCGCCCCGGGGGGGTATGGCTACACCTTC.

V and J are TRBV4-1 and TRBJ2-2; the match to TRBD1 covers 9 bases. Germline V gene sequence: CDR1 MGHRA, CDR2 YSYEKL. The V gene end was trimmed by 9 bases and the J gene end by 8 bases; junction bases not matched to a gene: 13. This CDR3 spans 15 amino acids. CDR3 in DNA: TGCGCCAGTTTCGCCGGGACAGGGACAAAAGGGGAGCTGTTTTTT. Translated: CASFAGTGTKGELFF.

This clone was seen a handful of times. The rearrangement links TRBV19 to TRBJ2-5; 11 nucleotides agree with TRBD2. Germline trimming cut 4 bases from V and 3 bases from J; bases unmatched to any gene: 7. There are 16 residues in the CDR3. From germline, CDR1 is LNHDA and CDR2 SQIVND (reference sequence). The CDR3 loop is CASSTRTSGLKETQYF. The CDR3 DNA sequence: TGTGCCAGTAGTACTCGGACTAGCGGGTTAAAAGAGACCCAGTACTTC.

The gene calls are TRBV28 and TRBJ2-7; TRBD1 matches 9 bases. Germline-derived CDR1 and CDR2 are MDHEN and SYDVKM. V shed 6 bases and J 4 bases; nucleotides not matched to a gene: 10. The CDR3 loop spans 15 amino acids. In DNA, the CDR3 is TGTGCCAGCAGACTAGGACAGGGGATAGGGTACGAGCAGTACTTC. It yields the protein CASRLGQGIGYEQYF.

This chain connects TRBV5-1 to TRBJ2-3, with D perhaps matching TRBD2 (6 bases). Deletions cut 9 bases from V and 1 base from J, with 15 bases between. The germline gives CDR1 SGHRS, CDR2 YFSETQ. CDR3 size: 14 residues. The CDR3 spells CATKIAAGTDTQYF. The CDR3 coding sequence is TGCGCCACAAAGATAGCGGCCGGCACAGATACGCAGTATTTT.

The V call is TRBV29-1, the J call TRBJ1-5; D remains unclear. The CDR3 length is 13 residues. Germline V gene sequence: CDR1 SQVTM, CDR2 ANQGSEA. V was trimmed by 2 bases and J by 4 bases, leaving 9 bases between them. This CDR3 is CSVESAENQPQHF. In nucleotides, the CDR3 is TGCAGCGTTGAAAGCGCCGAGAATCAGCCCCAGCATTTT.

V and J are TRBV5-1 and TRBJ2-7; 9 bases are shared with TRBD1. V gave up 4 bases and J gave up 4 bases; unmatched junction bases: 15. Germline V lookup: CDR1 SGHRS, CDR2 YFSETQ. CDR3 length equals 17 residues. DNA of the CDR3: TGCGCCAGCAGCAATCAAGCTCCGGGACAGGGTCTGTACGAGCAGTACTTC. Translated: CASSNQAPGQGLYEQYF.

This rearrangement joins TRBV7-2 to TRBJ2-7; a possible D gene is TRBD2 (5 bases). The CDR3 has 12 amino acids. The germline CDR1 and CDR2 sequences are SGHTA and FQGNSA. The CDR3 sequence: CAVLVGAYEQYF. In DNA, the CDR3 is TGTGCTGTGCTGGTCGGGGCCTACGAGCAGTACTTC.